The rows below give T cell receptor beta chains drawn from one sample of a study of T cells in Graves' hyperthyroidism and ophthalmopathy. Each CDR3 protein is one row after TCRdb ran MiXCR on the multiplex PCR reads. The sample holds approximately 210,000 distinct CDR3 sequences, roughly 17% seen once. Sequenced material: blood. These receptors were taken from a man aged 45 to 65 with Graves' hyperthyroidism. CDR3s include the opening cysteine and the closing phenylalanine or tryptophan. Fields, in order: V gene, D gene, J gene, clone size, CDR3 DNA, CDR3 protein. A D gene is named only where the DNA matches it firmly. Size is stated for part of the rows, as once, few or many counts, or as a class when the clone is expanded.

TRBV18	NA	TRBJ2-1	many	TGTGCCAGCTCACCACCCGGGGGGCTAGGTGAGCAGTTCTTC	CASSPPGGLGEQFF
TRBV30	TRBD1	TRBJ2-7	many	TGTGCCTGGAGTATGGGGACAGGTTGGGAGCAGTACTTC	CAWSMGTGWEQYF
TRBV10-1	NA	TRBJ2-7	many	TGCGCCAGCGACCCACGGACCCGCAGCTACGAGCAGTACTTC	CASDPRTRSYEQYF
TRBV30	NA	TRBJ1-5	many	TGTGCCTGGAGTGTGCAGCCTCATCAGCCCCAGCATTTT	CAWSVQPHQPQHF
TRBV6-1	NA	TRBJ1-5	NA	TGTGCCAGCAGGCCCCAGGGTTACGGCAATCAGCCCCAGCATTTT	CASRPQGYGNQPQHF
TRBV7-2	TRBD2	TRBJ2-1	NA	TGTGCCAGCAGCTATTGGACTAGCGGGAAGTATGAGCAGTTCTTC	CASSYWTSGKYEQFF
TRBV7-9	TRBD2	TRBJ2-3	many	TGTGCCAGCAGCTGGGCTAGCGGGAGGGCCGGAGATACGCAGTATTTT	CASSWASGRAGDTQYF
TRBV4-2	TRBD2	TRBJ2-7	NA	TGTGCCAGCAGCCAAGTTAGGGCTAGCGGAACGTACGAGCAGTACTTC	CASSQVRASGTYEQYF
TRBV7-2	TRBD1	TRBJ2-7	many	TGTGCCAGCAGCTTGCGAGACAGGGCTGGTGAGCAGTACTTC	CASSLRDRAGEQYF
TRBV20-1	TRBD1	TRBJ1-1	many	TGCAGTGCTAGAGAGCAGGGGGGTTACACTGAAGCTTTCTTT	CSAREQGGYTEAFF
TRBV2	NA	TRBJ2-3	many	TGTGCCAGCAGTGATGAAATGGTGGGCACAGATACGCAGTATTTT	CASSDEMVGTDTQYF
TRBV14	NA	TRBJ2-7	NA	TGTGCCAGCAGCCTCGGACATTTCTACGAGCAGTACTTC	CASSLGHFYEQYF
TRBV5-1	NA	TRBJ1-1	many	TGCGCCAGCAGCTTGGACAATTTGAACACTGAAGCTTTCTTT	CASSLDNLNTEAFF
TRBV11-2	TRBD1	TRBJ1-1	once	TGTGCCAGCAACTTAGACGCGACAGGGGGGAGCACTGAAGCTTTCTTT	CASNLDATGGSTEAFF
TRBV29-1	NA	TRBJ2-1	few	TGCAGCGTTGAAGTTGGGCAGGGGAGCTCCTACAATGAGCAGTTCTTC	CSVEVGQGSSYNEQFF
TRBV2	NA	TRBJ1-6	NA	TGTGCCAGCAGTGAGGAGTCACCCCTCCACTTT	CASSEESPLHF
TRBV5-5	NA	TRBJ1-5	few	TGTGCCAGCAGCTTAACGGGGGAGAGCCATCAGCCCCAGCATTTT	CASSLTGESHQPQHF
TRBV27	TRBD2	TRBJ2-7	NA	TGTGCCAGCAGTTTAAAGGGACTAGCGGTTTTCGAGCAGTACTTC	CASSLKGLAVFEQYF
TRBV20-1	NA	TRBJ2-7	few	TGCAGTGCTGGAGTCGCGGGAACCCTTTCCTACGAGCAGTACTTC	CSAGVAGTLSYEQYF
TRBV28	NA	TRBJ2-7	many	TGTGCCAGCAGTTTCCTCCCAGGAGGGGTAAAGAGCTCCTACGAGCAGTACTTC	CASSFLPGGVKSSYEQYF
TRBV12-3/TRBV12-4	NA	TRBJ2-7	many	TGTGCCAGCAGCCCGGGGCTCCCTGAGCAGTACTTC	CASSPGLPEQYF
TRBV25-1	NA	TRBJ2-3	few	TGTGCCAGCAGTGAAGGGCATTCAGATACGCAGTATTTT	CASSEGHSDTQYF